The T cell receptor beta chain described here comes from a study of tumor-infiltrating lymphocytes in primary liver carcinoma. Bulk tissue was left unsorted, and RNA and DNA were co-extracted from approximately 20-30 mg of it. Regarding this clonotype: The junction differs from germline at one of its ends, possibly a read error.

The CDR3 length is 14 residues. Germline CDR1 MNHEY, CDR2 SVGAGI. Researchers generated TCR beta cDNA from approximately 450 ng of total RNA, relying on a constant-region primer. Construction of TCR beta libraries relied on three successive nested multiplex PCR rounds employing slightly modified ARM-PCR. Amplification in the first two PCR rounds was performed using TRBV1-TRBV30 forward primers and a C-beta reverse primer for 10 cycles each. TCRdb passed the multiplex PCR reads through MiXCR, listing each CDR3 protein once. The data show about 84,000 distinct CDR3 sequences, approximately 70% seen once.

The sequenced sample was liver tumor tissue from sampling region 1. As for subset: tumor region T1, superior pole. This clonotype originated in a man aged 35 to 55 with primary liver carcinoma and hepatitis B virus infection. The genes are TRBV6-5 and TRBJ2-3; D might be TRBD2 (5 bases). CDR3 DNA sequence: TGTGCCATCTCCAGGTGGGCTAGCACAGATACACAGTATTTT. Translating gives CAISRWASTDTQYF.